These 2 T cell receptor beta chains share one sample of origin, sequenced in a study of identical twins. TCRdb reprocessed the 5' RACE reads with MiXCR, giving one entry per CDR3 protein. Altogether 1.5 million to 2 million distinct CDR3 sequences are present, around 29% being singletons, with the ten largest covering around 0.3%. The sequenced sample was cord blood. Source of these receptors: a newborn girl in good health.

This clonotype was seen ten or more times. The chain is built from TRBV24-1 and TRBJ2-7, with 11 positions matching TRBD1. Unmatched junction bases numbered 4, after V lost 4 bases and J lost 3 bases. In germline, CDR1 is KGHDR, CDR2 SFDVKD. The CDR3 loop spans 15 amino acids. CDR3 region: CATSDTGTGGYEQYF. Written as DNA, the CDR3 is TGTGCCACCAGTGACACCGGGACAGGGGGCTACGAGCAGTACTTC.

The genes are TRBV12-3 or TRBV12-4 and TRBJ1-5, with 9 bases aligning to TRBD1. The V and J ends lost 6 bases and 3 bases, in that order; junction bases with no gene match: 6. The CDR3 loop spans 15 amino acids. In DNA form, the CDR3 reads TGTGCCAGCAGCCCCCGGGACAGGGACAATCAGCCCCAGCATTTT. Its translation: CASSPRDRDNQPQHF.